Here is one T cell receptor (beta chain) with its context. Which antigen it targets is not known. One base away there is no much larger clone; base qualities are not given. This specimen comes from a study of blood T cell repertoires in COVID-19 (dated by TCRdb to about 2020). Regarding the research as a whole: Recovered participants in ImmuneRACE Cohort 3 were defined as having two consecutive negative NP/OP PCR tests, clearance from a healthcare professional, or resolution of symptoms. Samples came from the ongoing ImmuneRACE study (first 160 participants) plus 1,254 subjects from 6 global collaborators. Nearly every sample came with metadata listing a de-identified subject ID, COVID-19 status, age in years and sex. Where available, HLA class I and class II types were obtained from metadata supplied by the sample provider rather than from assay-based typing. A freely available public database, intended as a resource for researchers studying the immune response to SARS-CoV-2, is where the repertoires were released. Deeply sampled blood TCRbeta repertoires from subjects exposed to, actively infected with, or recovered from COVID-19 were included in the dataset. Samples from collaborators originated in the United States, Italy and Spain and spanned both the acute and convalescent phases of COVID-19. The material from the prospective study consisted of cDNA or gDNA derived from T cells, B-cell-depleted T cells, or PBMCs. On the study overall, not on this receptor specifically: How much clinical and demographic metadata was included differed by source and by participant, and the metadata was provided uncurated.

TCRbeta CDR3 regions were amplified from genomic DNA by means of the immunoSEQ Assay, a bias-controlled multiplex PCR. Per the source publication's procedure: The number of nucleated cells in each sample was estimated from the amplification of reference gene primers within the assay. To quantify the absolute abundance of each unique TCRbeta CDR3 rearrangement, sequence reads were collapsed and filtered. Productive Simpson clonality was computed per sample as the square root of Simpson's diversity index over productive rearrangements. TCRdb took over this immuneACCESS table, retaining in-frame rearrangements with V and J assigned. Such tables are incomplete; in checked studies, under half of the missing clones stem from an unresolved V gene, and the remainder is unexplained. V, J and clone size reflect that table, while D and trimming were determined from the DNA. For this sample the table gives fewer than 150,000 clones, of which 84% were detected only once. Around 3.9% of the sample belongs to the ten largest clones.

Participants in the prospective study were enrolled through a virtual design, were aged about 18 to 89 years, and lived in about two dozen United States geographic areas. Cohort assignment in the prospective study relied on participant-reported clinical history from a screening survey and a study questionnaire. Mobile phlebotomists in the prospective study collected whole blood, serum and a nasopharyngeal or oropharyngeal swab from every participant. Participants in the prospective study had the option to provide additional blood draws and questionnaires over a 2-month period. Prospective study blood samples were shipped either frozen or at room temperature before DNA extraction. V is pruned by 5 bases and J by 3 bases, leaving 6 bases of the junction without a gene match. Counted from cysteine to phenylalanine, this CDR3 has 15 amino acids. CDR3 DNA is the only sequence kept; it has 45 bases, read in frame from the first base. According to the germline V gene, CDR1 reads ENHRY and CDR2 reads SYGVKD.

In this chain, TRBV10-3 is recombined with TRBJ1-1; 10 middle bases align to TRBD1. This TCR derives from a man in his forties or fifties in a cohort exposed to, infected with or recovered from COVID-19 (not recorded which). Source material: PBMCs or T cells enriched from blood (not recorded which). The nucleotides read TGTGCCATCAGTCCGAAGGGGACAGGGGACACTGAAGCTTTCTTT. It translates as CAISPKGTGDTEAFF.